The 27 T cell receptor beta chains given below trace back to one sample, sequenced in a study of T cell clonotyping in hematopoietic cell transplantation. Here immunoSEQ multiplex PCR was the method, and the copy in TCRdb shows in-frame clones only, minus some. Of about 16,000 clones listed, 71% were seen once; the top ten hold about 9.3%. The source material was peripheral blood mononuclear cells. Every receptor here comes from a woman in her sixties in good health. Some clones in this sample may be carry-over from other donors' samples.

The gene calls are TRBV29-1 and TRBJ1-1; TRBD1 aligns across 7 bases. Per the germline V gene, CDR1 is SQVTM and CDR2 is ANQGSEA. The CDR3 has 13 residues. The V segment lost 7 bases and the J segment 0 bases; nucleotides outside the gene matches: 5. The CDR3 loop is CSGNRGMNTEAFF. Written as DNA, the CDR3 is TGCAGCGGTAACAGGGGCATGAACACTGAAGCTTTCTTT.

The chain couples TRBV19 to TRBJ1-3, with D possibly TRBD1 on 5 matching bases. There are 13 residues in the CDR3. V lost 6 bases to trimming and J lost 4 bases, with 10 bases between them. Germline V gene sequence: CDR1 LNHDA, CDR2 SQIVND (reference sequence). CDR3 bases: TGTGCCAGTAGGGTCCAGGGAGGAAACACCATATATTTT. Translation: CASRVQGGNTIYF. The whole variable domain, remainder taken from reference TRBV19 and TRBJ1-3, is DGGITQSPKYLFRKEGQNVTLSCEQNLNHDAMYWYRQDPGQGLRLIYYSQIVNDFQKGDIAEGYSVSREKKESFPLTVTSAQKNPTAFYLCASRVQGGNTIYFGEGSWLTVV.

V is TRBV19 and J is TRBJ1-5; 9 bases are a match to TRBD1. V lost 4 bases and J lost 6; bases outside the gene matches: 10. Germline V CDR1 and CDR2: LNHDA, SQIVND (reference sequence). The CDR3 extends over 16 amino acids. DNA of the CDR3: TGTGCCAGTAGTAACCCGGGGACAGGGAACGCTCAGCCCCAGCATTTT. Encoded protein: CASSNPGTGNAQPQHF.

This chain joins TRBV13 and TRBJ2-7; possibly TRBD1 for D (5 bases). The germline gives CDR1 PRHDT, CDR2 FYEKMQ (reference sequence). Trimming took 5 bases from V and 3 from J, leaving 14 bases between them. This CDR3 has 14 amino acids. The CDR3 bases are TGTGCCAGCAGCACCACAGGAAGGGGCTACGAGCAGTACTTC. Translation: CASSTTGRGYEQYF.

This chain links TRBV2 with TRBJ1-2; D unresolved. CDR1 SNHLY and CDR2 FYNNEI come from the germline V gene. With 5 bases removed from V and 1 base from J, the gap between germline ends came to 5 bases. The CDR3 extends over 12 amino acids. The DNA for the CDR3 is TGTGCCAGCAGTCCCAGTAACTATGGCTACACCTTC. It yields the protein CASSPSNYGYTF.

The gene calls are TRBV30 and TRBJ1-5; tentative D call: TRBD1 (5 bases). In germline, CDR1 is GTSNPN, CDR2 SVGIG (reference sequence). CDR3 length equals 13 residues. The V gene lost 0 bases and the J gene lost 2 bases, with 5 bases spanning the gap. CDR3 nucleotide sequence: TGTGCCTGGAGTGTAGGGGGCAATCAGCCCCAGCATTTT. It specifies CAWSVGGNQPQHF.

This clone has only a few counts. V is TRBV30 and J is TRBJ1-2; D ambiguous. The CDR3 is 12 residues long. The V end was cut by 3 bases, the J end by 4 bases, with 9 bases between. Germline CDR1 GTSNPN, CDR2 SVGIG (reference sequence). This CDR3 reads CAWSPQVYGYTF. The CDR3 DNA follows: TGTGCCTGGAGCCCTCAGGTCTATGGCTACACCTTC.

This clone was picked up one time. The rearrangement joins TRBV6-5 to TRBJ1-5, with TRBD1 identical over 10 bases. After removal of 5 bases from V and 2 bases from J, the junction contained 3 bases not matched to a gene. The length of the CDR3 is 15 residues. Germline lookup yields CDR1 MNHEY and CDR2 SVGAGI. This chain's CDR3 is CASSPGTGGNQPQHF. CDR3 in DNA: TGTGCCAGCAGTCCCGGGACAGGGGGCAATCAGCCCCAGCATTTT.

This clone showed up just a few times. The chain has TRBV7-2 and TRBJ2-7; maybe TRBD1 (5 bases). V was shortened by 4 bases and J by 3 bases, with 7 bases between the two germline ends. The CDR3 is 12 amino acids. In germline, CDR1 is SGHTA, CDR2 FQGNSA. The CDR3 loop reads CASSSQGYEQYF. The CDR3, as DNA: TGTGCCAGCAGCTCGCAGGGCTACGAGCAGTACTTC.

This chain links TRBV5-1 with TRBJ1-1; D gene ambiguous. The V and J ends lost 1 base and 2 bases respectively, with 9 bases between them. CDR3 length: 14 residues. The V gene's germline CDR1 is SGHRS and CDR2 YFSETQ. The CDR3 spells CASSLNTANTEAFF. The CDR3 bases are TGCGCCAGCAGCTTGAATACAGCCAACACTGAAGCTTTCTTT.

The V call is TRBV6-5, the J call TRBJ2-2; D is unresolved. The V end was cut by 6 bases, the J end by 5 bases, with 7 bases between. The CDR3 is 12 residues long. From germline, CDR1 is MNHEY and CDR2 SVGAGI. CDR3 bases: TGTGCCAGCAGCCGCAGAACCGGGGAGCTGTTTTTT. Translation: CASSRRTGELFF.

The chain uses TRBV9 and TRBJ1-5; 10 bases match TRBD1. The trim removed 2 bases at V and 3 bases at J, leaving 2 bases unmatched. The CDR3 is 15 amino acids. Germline V CDR1 and CDR2: SGDLS, YYNGEE. As DNA, the CDR3 is TGTGCCAGCAGCGTGGGACAGGGGATCAATCAGCCCCAGCATTTT. It specifies CASSVGQGINQPQHF.

CDR3 bases: TGTGCCAGCAGCTTGATAGGGTACTCACCCCTCCACTTT. Its protein product is CASSLIGYSPLHF. V is TRBV5-6 and J is TRBJ1-6; D is uncertain. CDR1 and CDR2 (germline): SGHDT, YYEEEE. The length of the CDR3 is 13 residues. The ends were cut back, 1 base at V and 10 bases at J, with 9 bases in the middle.

This clone was counted a few times. The rearrangement joins TRBV14 to TRBJ2-5; possible D gene TRBD2, 5 bases. V was clipped by 0 bases and J by 5 bases, with 13 bases between them. Germline values: CDR1 SGHDN, CDR2 FVKESK. This CDR3 is built from 15 residues. The CDR3 coding sequence is TGTGCCAGCAGCCAAGATACTACCTGGAGGGAGACCCAGTACTTC. Its protein is CASSQDTTWRETQYF.

This clone was counted a few times. The rearrangement links TRBV5-1 to TRBJ1-6; no reliable D call. Germline loops: CDR1 SGHRS, CDR2 YFSETQ. CDR3 length: 14 residues. V was trimmed by 4 bases and J by 8 bases, leaving 13 bases between them. In DNA, the CDR3 is TGCGCCAGCAGCCCCTTATCCGGAGATTCACCCCTCCACTTT. As protein: CASSPLSGDSPLHF.

The chain has TRBV4-2 and TRBJ2-7; D is possibly TRBD2 (6 bases). Per the germline V gene, CDR1 is LGHNA and CDR2 is YNFKEQ. The CDR3 extends over 14 amino acids. Trimming took 4 bases from V and 4 from J, leaving 14 bases between them. The DNA of the CDR3 is TGTGCCAGCAGCCCAAAATTGGGGGGATACGAGCAGTACTTC. This gives the protein CASSPKLGGYEQYF.

V is TRBV27 and J is TRBJ2-7; 8 positions agree with TRBD2. CDR1 and CDR2 from the germline V gene are MNHEY and SMNVEV (reference sequence). This CDR3 has 14 amino acids. With 6 bases clipped from V and 3 bases from J, the junction kept 7 bases outside the gene matches. The CDR3 region is CASSKTSEYYEQYF. CDR3 bases: TGTGCCAGCAGCAAGACTAGCGAGTACTACGAGCAGTACTTC.

The gene calls are TRBV30 and TRBJ2-1; 8 bases align to TRBD2. Looked up from germline, CDR1 is GTSNPN and CDR2 is SVGIG (reference sequence). V trimming: 0 bases; J trimming: 14 bases; junction bases outside the gene matches: 9. The CDR3 contains 13 residues. Here the CDR3 reads CAWSVRGTRRKFF. Written as DNA, the CDR3 is TGTGCCTGGAGTGTACGGGGGACTAGACGTAAGTTCTTC.

This clone was seen more than once but under ten times. The J gene is TRBJ2-7, the V gene TRBV29-1; D possibly corresponds to TRBD2 (6 bases). The CDR3 runs 13 residues. Germline CDR1 and CDR2: SQVTM and ANQGSEA. V dropped 0 bases and J dropped 2 bases, with 8 bases sitting between them. CDR3 in amino acids: CSVEEEGTYEQYF. CDR3 sequence (DNA): TGCAGCGTTGAAGAGGAGGGGACCTACGAGCAGTACTTC.

V is TRBV28 and J is TRBJ2-1; D is perhaps TRBD1 (5 bases). With 7 bases removed from V and 10 bases from J, the gap between germline ends came to 14 bases. The CDR3 loop spans 12 amino acids. The germline V gene has CDR1 MDHEN and CDR2 SYDVKM. CDR3 sequence (DNA): TGTGCCAGCACCCTGGGGCTGGGGGAGCAGTTCTTC. It translates to CASTLGLGEQFF.

The V gene is TRBV11-1, the J gene TRBJ2-5, with D unresolved. This CDR3 comprises 14 residues. The germline V gene has CDR1 SGHAT and CDR2 FQDESV (reference sequence). Trimming took 1 base from V and 5 from J, leaving 11 bases between them. The CDR3 here is CASSLGTNRETQYF. Here the CDR3 DNA reads TGTGCCAGCAGCTTAGGGACGAATCGGGAGACCCAGTACTTC.

This clone was counted between two and nine times. The J gene is TRBJ2-1, the V gene TRBV4-1; D unclear. The CDR3 spans 14 residues. Germline V gene lookup returns CDR1 MGHRA and CDR2 YSYEKL. Trimming removed 1 base at V and 8 bases at J, with 12 bases between. CDR3 residues: CASSQGSENHEQFF. CDR3 sequence (DNA): TGCGCCAGCAGCCAAGGATCGGAAAACCATGAGCAGTTCTTC.

This clone appeared a single time. This chain links TRBV6-5 with TRBJ1-1; TRBD1 agrees at 8 bases. Losses at the gene ends were 2 bases for V and 1 base for J; bases not matched to a gene: 3. Germline V gives CDR1 MNHEY, CDR2 SVGAGI. The CDR3 extends over 15 amino acids. The DNA for the CDR3 is TGTGCCAGCAGTTACACCGGGACAGGGAACACTGAAGCTTTCTTT. It specifies CASSYTGTGNTEAFF.

The chain employs TRBV4-1 and TRBJ2-1, with TRBD2 identical over 11 bases. Trimming cost V 0 bases and J 4 bases; bases outside gene matches: 8. Germline loops: CDR1 MGHRA, CDR2 YSYEKL. CDR3 length: 18 amino acids. CDR3 residues: CASSQEVPSGRLYNEQFF. The DNA of the CDR3 is TGCGCCAGCAGCCAAGAGGTCCCTAGCGGGAGGCTATACAATGAGCAGTTCTTC.

The sample holds a few counts of this clone. The gene calls are TRBV4-1 and TRBJ2-5; D possibly corresponds to TRBD1 (6 bases). CDR1 and CDR2 from the germline V gene are MGHRA and YSYEKL. The CDR3 has 15 residues. The V end was cut by 3 bases, the J end by 4 bases, with 15 bases between. The CDR3 loop reads CASSQQQGFPETQYF. For the CDR3, the DNA is TGCGCCAGCAGCCAGCAACAGGGATTCCCAGAGACCCAGTACTTC.

The chain recombines TRBV30 with TRBJ1-5; 7 nucleotides line up with TRBD1. The V segment lost 1 base and the J segment 4 bases; nucleotides outside the gene matches: 7. The germline V gene encodes CDR1 GTSNPN and CDR2 SVGIG (reference sequence). The CDR3 is 15 residues long. The CDR3 sequence is CAWSERTGGNQPQHF. DNA of the CDR3: TGTGCCTGGAGTGAGAGGACAGGCGGAAATCAGCCCCAGCATTTT.

The chain carries TRBV2 and TRBJ2-5, with TRBD1 identical over 8 bases. Germline V lookup: CDR1 SNHLY, CDR2 FYNNEI. With 4 bases clipped from V and 2 bases from J, the junction kept 6 bases outside the gene matches. This CDR3 is 15 amino acids long. The CDR3 coding sequence is TGTGCCAGCAGTGGGGACAGGCCTCGACAAGAGACCCAGTACTTC. The encoded protein is CASSGDRPRQETQYF. The full variable domain, with the rest looked up from reference TRBV2 and TRBJ2-5, is EPEVTQTPSHQVTQMGQEVILRCVPISNHLYFYWYRQILGQKVEFLVSFYNNEISEKSEIFDDQFSVERPDGSNFTLKIRSTKLEDSAMYFCASSGDRPRQETQYFGPGTRLLVL.